One sample yielded the 21 T cell receptor beta chains listed below, sequenced in a study of T cells expressing NK-cell markers (dated by TCRdb to about 2020). Library generation was performed with 5' RACE. Instrument used: Illumina HiSeq 2000. Following TCRdb reprocessing, every CDR3 protein sequence forms one entry, and DNA is not provided. The sample has about 460,000 distinct CDR3 sequences on record. Roughly 1.4% of the sample rests with the top ten. The sequenced material came from blood T cells: a sorted CD56 or NKG2C T cell subset, CD4+ or CD8+ T cells, or bulk PBMC T cells (not recorded which). The receptors originated from a woman aged 45-59 years in good health. Donor details come from another sample of the same person, matched by shared clones.

The rearrangement uses TRBV12-3 or TRBV12-4 and TRBJ2-5; with no DNA, the TCRdb D assignment of TRBD2 cannot be verified. The CDR3 is 17 residues long. The CDR3 sequence is CASSLGASGNIQETQYF.

The rearrangement uses TRBV7-2 and TRBJ2-1; with no DNA, the TCRdb D assignment of TRBD1 cannot be verified. CDR3 length: 16 amino acids. CDR1 and CDR2 from the germline V gene are SGHTA and FQGNSA. The CDR3 protein is CASSAEAGVSYNEQFF.

The rearrangement links TRBV12-5 to TRBJ2-1; TCRdb returns TRBD2, unconfirmable since there is no DNA. The CDR3 spans 14 residues. The germline V gene has CDR1 LGHNT and CDR2 FRNRAP. The CDR3: CASGHGLANNEQFF.

The chain joins TRBV11-2 to TRBJ2-2; no DNA is available, so the TRBD1 call from TCRdb remains unchecked. Per germline, CDR1 SGHAT and CDR2 FQNNGV. This CDR3 contains 15 residues. CDR3 region: CASSLQGISIGELFF.

V usage is TRBV7-2 and J usage is TRBJ2-1; the D call from TCRdb, TRBD1, cannot be confirmed without DNA. From germline, CDR1 is SGHTA and CDR2 FQGNSA. The CDR3 runs 16 residues. CDR3 loop: CASSLVLGTRDNEQFF. The full variable domain, its missing parts supplied by reference TRBV7-2 and TRBJ2-1, is GAGVSQSPSNKVTEKGKDVELRCDPISGHTALYWYRQSLGQGLEFLIYFQGNSAPDKSGLPSDRFSAERTGGSVSTLTIQRTQQEDSAVYLCASSLVLGTRDNEQFFGPGTRLTVL.

The V gene is TRBV15, the J gene TRBJ1-5; TCRdb lists TRBD1, though no DNA is available to test this call. The CDR3 has 16 amino acids. From germline, CDR1 is LNHNV and CDR2 YYDKDF (reference sequence). The CDR3 loop is CATSRLLGAGNQPQHF.

The rearrangement joins TRBV3-1 to TRBJ2-3. Germline V gene data show CDR1 as LGHDT and CDR2 as YNNKEL (reference sequence). CDR3 length: 14 residues. CDR3: CASSRKLDTDTQYF.

The CDR3 sequence: CASSVRQAWTDGYTF. V and J are TRBV9 and TRBJ1-2; TCRdb's assignment of TRBD1 cannot be checked, as there is no DNA. Germline CDR1 and CDR2: SGDLS and YYNGEE. The CDR3 is 15 residues long.

The gene calls are TRBV5-1 and TRBJ2-2; TCRdb designates TRBD2, a call that cannot be tested without DNA. Germline V gene data show CDR1 as SGHRS and CDR2 as YFSETQ. The CDR3 is 17 residues long. CDR3 sequence reads: CASSTLPSGRDDGELFF.

The V and J genes are TRBV24-1 and TRBJ2-2; TCRdb returns TRBD1, unconfirmable since there is no DNA. The CDR3 is 15 amino acids. Germline CDR1 reads KGHDR; CDR2 reads SFDVKD. CDR3: CATGGTGGITGELFF.

The chain links TRBV12-3 or TRBV12-4 to TRBJ2-1; TCRdb gives TRBD2 as the D gene, but with no DNA this cannot be confirmed. The CDR3 is 14 residues long. The chain's CDR3 is CATKVAGVPREQFF.

The chain uses TRBV12-1 and TRBJ2-2; without DNA, the TCRdb call of TRBD1 cannot be checked. TRBV12-1 is shown as a pseudogene. The CDR3 has 13 amino acids. The CDR3 protein is CASSSPWLRELFF.

The chain links TRBV6-6 to TRBJ1-2; no DNA is available, so the TRBD1 call from TCRdb remains unchecked. This CDR3 region has 13 residues. CDR1 MNHNY and CDR2 SVGAGI come from the germline V gene (reference sequence). The CDR3 sequence is CANPRGLSYGYTF.

V gene TRBV20-1 combines with J gene TRBJ2-3; TCRdb proposes TRBD1, but this gene call is untestable without DNA. The V gene's germline CDR1 is DFQATT and CDR2 SNEGSKA (reference sequence). The CDR3 runs 15 residues. CDR3: CSAREAQGITDTQYF.

The chain joins TRBV4-1 to TRBJ2-1; the D gene TCRdb calls, TRBD2, cannot be checked with no DNA. The CDR3 sequence is 16 residues long. CDR1 is MGHRA and CDR2 is YSYEKL in the germline V gene. The CDR3 spells CASSLRRVAVYNEQFF.

V and J are TRBV5-6 and TRBJ1-5; there is no DNA to check the TCRdb D call of TRBD1. This CDR3 region has 13 residues. Germline values: CDR1 SGHDT, CDR2 YYEEEE. CDR3 loop: CASSPQGTQPQHF.

This chain uses TRBV27 with TRBJ2-3; TCRdb's D call of TRBD2 is untestable without DNA. The CDR3 is 15 amino acids. The V gene's germline CDR1 is MNHEY and CDR2 SMNVEV (reference sequence). CDR3 residues: CASSLSGRGPDTQYF.

The V and J genes are TRBV5-6 and TRBJ1-1. The CDR3 is 16 amino acids. Germline CDR1 reads SGHDT; CDR2 reads YYEEEE. The CDR3 reads CASSLPSPLRNTEAFF. Supplemented by reference TRBV5-6 and TRBJ1-1, the full variable domain reads DAGVTQSPTHLIKTRGQQVTLRCSPKSGHDTVSWYQQALGQGPQFIFQYYEEEERQRGNFPDRFSGHQFPNYSSELNVNALLLGDSALYLCASSLPSPLRNTEAFFGQGTRLTVV.

This sequence joins TRBV29-1 and TRBJ1-3; no DNA is available, so the TRBD1 call from TCRdb remains unchecked. Germline V gives CDR1 SQVTM, CDR2 ANQGSEA. CDR3 size: 14 residues. The CDR3 loop is CSAGDGARGNTIYF.

V and J are TRBV5-1 and TRBJ1-1. In germline, CDR1 is SGHRS, CDR2 YFSETQ. CDR3 length: 14 residues. Here the CDR3 reads CASSLLGENTEAFF.

The gene calls are TRBV21-1 and TRBJ2-7. TRBV21-1 is annotated as a pseudogene. CDR3 length: 14 residues. CDR3 in amino acids: CASSESTGTYEQYF.